This entry is about one T cell receptor (beta chain). Its matching antigen is unknown. This sample is part of a study of cytomegalovirus exposure and HLA in healthy donors. Study overall: Among the 400 or so donors who were genotyped, about 80% fell in the genetic ancestry cluster that is associated with self-reported Caucasian donors.

Study-wide points: With DRB1 most and HLA-C fewest, TCR association rates differed between HLA loci in a later analysis.

Both 60 Vbeta primers and 13 Jbeta primers went into the PCR. In the authors' workflow: Roughly 11 million shared chains were among the about 80 million unique TCR beta chains that a later analysis counted. Generated by immunoSEQ multiplex PCR, the TCRdb table keeps only in-frame clones and is missing some. V and J calls and clone size come straight from that table; D and trimming were deduced from the DNA. Of fewer than 250,000 clones listed, nearly 80% are singletons. Germline V gene lookup returns CDR1 MNHEY and CDR2 SMNVEV (reference sequence). This CDR3 spans 15 amino acids. Unmatched junction bases numbered 9, after V lost 5 bases and J lost 2 bases.

This sequence was found in a male donor in good health and CMV-seronegative. This chain links TRBV27 with TRBJ2-7; 7 bases are a match to TRBD1. Sequenced: PBMCs. The CDR3 reads CASSQWTGKAYEQYF. The CDR3 bases are TGTGCCAGCAGTCAATGGACAGGTAAAGCCTACGAGCAGTACTTC.